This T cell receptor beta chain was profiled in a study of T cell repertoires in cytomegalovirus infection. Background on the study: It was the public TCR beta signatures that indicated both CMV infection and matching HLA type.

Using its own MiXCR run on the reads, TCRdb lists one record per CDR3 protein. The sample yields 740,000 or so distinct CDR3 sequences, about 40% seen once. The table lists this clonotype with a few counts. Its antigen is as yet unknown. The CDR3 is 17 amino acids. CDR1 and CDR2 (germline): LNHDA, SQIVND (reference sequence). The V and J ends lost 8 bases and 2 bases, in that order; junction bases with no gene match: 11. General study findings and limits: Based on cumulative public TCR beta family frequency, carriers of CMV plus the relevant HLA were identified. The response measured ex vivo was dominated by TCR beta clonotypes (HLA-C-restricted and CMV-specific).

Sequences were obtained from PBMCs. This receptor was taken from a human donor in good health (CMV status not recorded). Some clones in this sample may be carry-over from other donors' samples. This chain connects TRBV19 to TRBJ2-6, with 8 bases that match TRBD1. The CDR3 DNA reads TGTGCCAGTGCCCCAGACAGGGGACAGCCTGGGGCCAACGTCCTGACTTTC. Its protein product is CASAPDRGQPGANVLTF.